This entry describes one TCR beta chain. This sample stems from a study of cytomegalovirus exposure and HLA in healthy donors. Trimming removed 4 bases at V and 1 base at J, with 10 bases between. The CDR3 covers 14 residues. Looked up from germline, CDR1 is MNHEY and CDR2 is SVGAGI. The PCR made use of 60 Vbeta and 13 Jbeta primers. Original processing methods: Some 11 million of the about 80 million unique TCR beta chains counted in a later analysis were shared. TCRdb's table, derived via immunoSEQ multiplex PCR, lists solely in-frame clones and lacks some. That table gives V, J and clone size, and the DNA gave D and trimming. In the table there are about 220,000 clones, around 80% of which are singletons.

The material sequenced was PBMCs. The chain joins TRBV6-5 to TRBJ1-1; D not resolved. This TCR was recovered from a boy between 2 and 10 years old in good health and CMV-seronegative. The CDR3 DNA sequence: TGTGCCAGCAGTTTCTCACCAGGGAACACTGAAGCTTTCTTT. Amino acids: CASSFSPGNTEAFF.